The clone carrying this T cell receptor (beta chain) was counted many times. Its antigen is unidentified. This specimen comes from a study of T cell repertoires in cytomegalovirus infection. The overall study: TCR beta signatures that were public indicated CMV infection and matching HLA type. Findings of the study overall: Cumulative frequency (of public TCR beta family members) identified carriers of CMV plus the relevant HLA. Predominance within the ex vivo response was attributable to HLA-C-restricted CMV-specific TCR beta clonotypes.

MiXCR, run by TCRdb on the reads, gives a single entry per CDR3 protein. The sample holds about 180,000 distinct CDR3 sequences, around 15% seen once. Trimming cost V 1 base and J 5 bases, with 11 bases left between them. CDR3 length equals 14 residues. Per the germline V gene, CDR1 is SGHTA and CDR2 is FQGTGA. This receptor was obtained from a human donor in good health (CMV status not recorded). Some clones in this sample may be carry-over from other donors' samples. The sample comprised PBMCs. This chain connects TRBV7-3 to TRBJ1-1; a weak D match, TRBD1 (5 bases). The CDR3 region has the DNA TGTGCCAGCAGCTTAAACCCAGGGAATACTGAAGCTTTCTTT. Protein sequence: CASSLNPGNTEAFF.